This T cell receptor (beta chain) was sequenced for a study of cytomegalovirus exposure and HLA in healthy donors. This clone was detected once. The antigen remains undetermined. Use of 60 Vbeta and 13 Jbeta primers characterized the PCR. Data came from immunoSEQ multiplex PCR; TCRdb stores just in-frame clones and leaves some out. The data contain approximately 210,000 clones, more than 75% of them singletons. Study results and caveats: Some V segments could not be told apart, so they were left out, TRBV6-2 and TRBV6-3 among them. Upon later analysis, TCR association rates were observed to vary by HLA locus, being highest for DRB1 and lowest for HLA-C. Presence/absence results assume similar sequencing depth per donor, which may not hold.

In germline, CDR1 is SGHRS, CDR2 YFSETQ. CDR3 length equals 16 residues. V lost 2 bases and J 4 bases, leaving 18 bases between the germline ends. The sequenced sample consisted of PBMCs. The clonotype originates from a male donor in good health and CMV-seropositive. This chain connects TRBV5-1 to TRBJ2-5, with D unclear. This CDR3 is CASSFAAEVGRETQYF. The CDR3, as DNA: TGCGCCAGCAGCTTTGCGGCGGAAGTAGGTAGAGAGACCCAGTACTTC. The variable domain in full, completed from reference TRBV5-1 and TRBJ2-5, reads KAGVTQTPRYLIKTRGQQVTLSCSPISGHRSVSWYQQTPGQGLQFLFEYFSETQRNKGNFPGRFSGRQFSNSRSEMNVSTLELGDSALYLCASSFAAEVGRETQYFGPGTRLLVL.